This is a list of T cell receptor beta chains from one sample in a study of cytomegalovirus exposure and HLA in healthy donors. Method: immunoSEQ multiplex PCR; TCRdb's copy keeps in-frame clones and lacks some. The sample carries 110,000 to 150,000 clones, approximately 85% recorded once. What was sequenced was PBMCs. Receptor source: a woman aged 25 to 39 in good health and CMV-seronegative. Each CDR3 is given with its conserved first and last residue. A D gene is named only where the DNA matches it firmly. Where a row states a size, it is once, few, many or the class of an expanded clone; other rows omit it.

v_gene	j_gene	d_gene	abundance	CDR3nt	CDR3aa
TRBV4-1	TRBJ1-2	TRBD1	.	TGCGCCAGCAGCCAAAATATCCCAGGACAGGCTTCCTATGGCTACACCTTC	CASSQNIPGQASYGYTF
TRBV5-1	TRBJ2-3	TRBD1	.	TGCGCCAGCAGCCTGAACAGGGGGGACACAGATACGCAGTATTTT	CASSLNRGDTDTQYF
TRBV4-1	TRBJ1-4	.	many	TGCGCCAGCAGCCAAGGAACGGCGGGCGAACCCCATAGAATTTTT	CASSQGTAGEPHRIF
TRBV5-6	TRBJ1-1	TRBD1	.	TGTGCCAGCAGCTTGGCCCGACAGGGGCGGACTGAAGCTTTCTTT	CASSLARQGRTEAFF
TRBV7-8	TRBJ1-2	TRBD1	.	TGTGCCAGCAGTTCCACTTGGGGACAGGGGCTCTATGGCTACACCTTC	CASSSTWGQGLYGYTF
TRBV7-8	TRBJ1-5	.	few	TGTGCCAGCAGCTTACGGGCAGGGAACAATCAGCCCCAGCATTTT	CASSLRAGNNQPQHF
TRBV28	TRBJ1-2	.	.	TGTGCCAGCGGACAGTTGTATGGCTACACCTTC	CASGQLYGYTF
TRBV18	TRBJ2-2	.	.	TGTGCCAGCTCGATACAGAGTTTGAACACCGGGGAGCTGTTTTTT	CASSIQSLNTGELFF
TRBV27	TRBJ1-2	TRBD1	few	TGTGCCAGCAGTTATACAGGGGCGCGGGGCTACACCTTC	CASSYTGARGYTF
TRBV6-5	TRBJ1-5	TRBD1	.	TGTGCCAGCAGTTACACGGCAGGGGGAAATCAGCCCCAGCATTTT	CASSYTAGGNQPQHF
TRBV27	TRBJ2-1	TRBD1	.	TGTGCCAGCAGGTACAGACAGGGGGCCTACAATGAGCAGTTCTTC	CASRYRQGAYNEQFF
TRBV4-1	TRBJ2-1	TRBD1	.	TGCGCCAGCAGCCAAGATAGGACAGGGGGGTGGAATGAGCAGTTCTTC	CASSQDRTGGWNEQFF
TRBV7-9	TRBJ1-6	.	.	TGTGCCAGCAGCTTAGAGGCCGGGAATTCACCCCTCCACTTT	CASSLEAGNSPLHF
TRBV2	TRBJ1-1	.	.	TGTGCCAGCATAGAAGAAATGGCGGGAACTGAAGCTTTCTTT	CASIEEMAGTEAFF
TRBV5-4	TRBJ2-7	.	.	TGTGCCAGCAGCTTGGGACAGCTAGACTCCTACGAGCAGTACTTC	CASSLGQLDSYEQYF
TRBV20-1	TRBJ1-1	.	.	TGCAGTGCTAGAAGGGGGAACGAAGCTTTCTTT	CSARRGNEAFF
TRBV6-1	TRBJ2-5	.	few	TGTGCCAGCAGTGAAAGAAGGTCGAGGGGACTCCAAGAGACCCAGTACTTC	CASSERRSRGLQETQYF
TRBV4-3	TRBJ2-4	TRBD1	.	TGCGCCAGCAGCCAAGCTCCGGGACAGAGCATTCAGTACTTC	CASSQAPGQSIQYF
TRBV6-6	TRBJ2-1	.	.	TGTGCCAGCAGTAAGAGTAGGGGCTTTGGCTACAATGAGCAGTTCTTC	CASSKSRGFGYNEQFF
TRBV19	TRBJ2-1	TRBD2	once	TGTGCCAGTAGTATATTGTCCGGGGGGGCTAGCAATGAGCAGTTCTTC	CASSILSGGASNEQFF
TRBV30	TRBJ1-1	.	.	TGTGCCTGGAGTGTAGGGACAAGGGCTTTCTTT	CAWSVGTRAFF
TRBV2	TRBJ2-7	.	.	TGTGCCAGCAGATCCCGCCCCCGACAGGACTACGAGCAGTACTTC	CASRSRPRQDYEQYF
TRBV2	TRBJ1-6	.	.	TGTGCCAGCAGTATGAGCTCCTATAATTCACCCCTCCACTTT	CASSMSSYNSPLHF
TRBV6-1	TRBJ1-4	.	.	TGTGCCAGCAGCGCCCAGTCCAGACTGTTTTTT	CASSAQSRLFF
TRBV5-6	TRBJ2-3	TRBD2	.	TGTGCCAGCAGCTTGGGGCTAGCGGGGGGCGATACGCAGTATTTT	CASSLGLAGGDTQYF
TRBV21-1	TRBJ1-2	.	few	TGTGCCAGCAAGCCCCCCAAATCAGGGGCTTCGGATGGCTACACCTTC	CASKPPKSGASDGYTF
TRBV2	TRBJ2-5	TRBD2	.	TGTGCCAGCAGTTCACTAGCGGGGAAAGAGACCCAGTACTTC	CASSSLAGKETQYF
TRBV5-5	TRBJ1-4	.	.	TGTGCCAGCAGCAGACTGGATGAAAAACTGTTTTTT	CASSRLDEKLFF
TRBV7-6	TRBJ2-2	TRBD1	.	TGTGCCAGCAGCTCGGGACAGGGGGTTCACGGGGAGCTGTTTTTT	CASSSGQGVHGELFF
TRBV2	TRBJ1-4	.	.	TGTGCCAGCTATCAAGGGGGACGTAATGAAAAACTGTTTTTT	CASYQGGRNEKLFF
TRBV28	TRBJ2-7	.	.	TGTGCCAGCAGTTCTACAGGGATTTACGAGCAGTACTTC	CASSSTGIYEQYF
TRBV7-9	TRBJ1-2	TRBD1	.	TGTGCCAGCAGCTTAGCTACAGGGGTGGCCGGCTACACCTTC	CASSLATGVAGYTF
TRBV2	TRBJ2-3	.	.	TGTGCCAGCACCTACGGGGATACGCAGTATTTT	CASTYGDTQYF
TRBV28	TRBJ2-7	TRBD1	.	TGTGCCAGCAGTTCAATCGGGACAGGGGCTTACGAGCAGTACTTC	CASSSIGTGAYEQYF